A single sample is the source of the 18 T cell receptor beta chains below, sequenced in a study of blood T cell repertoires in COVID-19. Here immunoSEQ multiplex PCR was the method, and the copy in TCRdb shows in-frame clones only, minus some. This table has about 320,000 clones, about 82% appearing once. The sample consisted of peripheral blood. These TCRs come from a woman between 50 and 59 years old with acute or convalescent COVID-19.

The CDR3 DNA reads TGTGCCAGCAGTTCCGGGACTTCGGGAAGCGAGCAGTACTTC. Its translation: CASSSGTSGSEQYF. The rearrangement links TRBV5-5 to TRBJ2-7; the D gene is possibly TRBD2 (6 bases). Germline CDR1 reads SGHKS; CDR2 reads YYEKEE (reference sequence). The CDR3 length is 14 residues. The ends were cut back, 5 bases at V and 6 bases at J, with 18 bases in the middle.

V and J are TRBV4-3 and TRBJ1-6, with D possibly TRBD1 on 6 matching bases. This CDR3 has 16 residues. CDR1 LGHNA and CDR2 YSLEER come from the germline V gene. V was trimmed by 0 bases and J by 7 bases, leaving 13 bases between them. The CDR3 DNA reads TGCGCCAGCAGCCAAGAGATTACAGGGTTGAATTCACCCCTCCACTTT. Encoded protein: CASSQEITGLNSPLHF.

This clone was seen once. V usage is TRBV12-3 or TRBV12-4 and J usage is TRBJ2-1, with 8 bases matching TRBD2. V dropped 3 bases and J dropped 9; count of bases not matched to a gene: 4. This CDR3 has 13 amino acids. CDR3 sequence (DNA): TGTGCCAGCAGTTTGAGCGGGAGAGCTGAGCAGTTCTTC. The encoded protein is CASSLSGRAEQFF.

CDR3 loop: CASSYTRGQLETQYF. For the CDR3, the DNA is TGTGCCAGCAGTTACACCCGGGGTCAACTAGAGACCCAGTACTTC. The V and J genes are TRBV6-2 or TRBV6-3 and TRBJ2-5; tentatively, D is TRBD2 (5 bases). V was trimmed by 2 bases and J by 4 bases, leaving 14 bases between them. The V gene's germline CDR1 is MNHEY and CDR2 SVGEGT. The CDR3 spans 15 residues.

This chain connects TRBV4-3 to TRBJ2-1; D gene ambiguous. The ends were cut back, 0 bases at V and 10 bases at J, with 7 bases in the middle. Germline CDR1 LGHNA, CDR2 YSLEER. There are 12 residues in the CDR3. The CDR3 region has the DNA TGCGCCAGCAGCCAAGATATGTCCGAGCAGTTCTTC. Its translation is CASSQDMSEQFF.

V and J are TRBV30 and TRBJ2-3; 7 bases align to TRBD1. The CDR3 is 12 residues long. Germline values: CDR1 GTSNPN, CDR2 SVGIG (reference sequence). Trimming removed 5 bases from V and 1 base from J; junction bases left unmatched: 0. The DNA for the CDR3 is TGTGCCTGGGGGACAGGCACAGATACGCAGTATTTT. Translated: CAWGTGTDTQYF.

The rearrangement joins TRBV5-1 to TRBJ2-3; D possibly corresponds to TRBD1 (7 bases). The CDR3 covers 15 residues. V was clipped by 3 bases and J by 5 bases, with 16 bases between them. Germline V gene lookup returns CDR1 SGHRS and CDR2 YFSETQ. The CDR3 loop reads CASSYPTGEEDTQYF. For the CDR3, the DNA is TGCGCCAGCAGCTACCCCACAGGGGAGGAAGATACGCAGTATTTT. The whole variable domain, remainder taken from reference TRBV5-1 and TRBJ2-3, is KAGVTQTPRYLIKTRGQQVTLSCSPISGHRSVSWYQQTPGQGLQFLFEYFSETQRNKGNFPGRFSGRQFSNSRSEMNVSTLELGDSALYLCASSYPTGEEDTQYFGPGTRLTVL.

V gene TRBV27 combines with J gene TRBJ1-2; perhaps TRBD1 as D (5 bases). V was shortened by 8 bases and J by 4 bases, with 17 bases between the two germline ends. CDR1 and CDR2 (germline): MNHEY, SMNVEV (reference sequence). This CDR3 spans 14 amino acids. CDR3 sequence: CASRGGRGPYGYTF. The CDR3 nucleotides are TGTGCCAGCCGGGGGGGTAGGGGCCCCTATGGCTACACCTTC.

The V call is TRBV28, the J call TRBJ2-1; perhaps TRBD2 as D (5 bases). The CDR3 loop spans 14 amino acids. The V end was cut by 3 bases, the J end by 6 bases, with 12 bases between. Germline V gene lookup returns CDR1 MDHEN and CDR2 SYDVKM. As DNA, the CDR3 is TGTGCCAGCAGTTTCATGGACTTCACCAATGAGCAGTTCTTC. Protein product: CASSFMDFTNEQFF. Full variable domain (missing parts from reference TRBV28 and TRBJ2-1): DVKVTQSSRYLVKRTGEKVFLECVQDMDHENMFWYRQDPGLGLRLIYFSYDVKMKEKGDIPEGYSVSREKKERFSLILESASTNQTSMYLCASSFMDFTNEQFFGPGTRLTVL.

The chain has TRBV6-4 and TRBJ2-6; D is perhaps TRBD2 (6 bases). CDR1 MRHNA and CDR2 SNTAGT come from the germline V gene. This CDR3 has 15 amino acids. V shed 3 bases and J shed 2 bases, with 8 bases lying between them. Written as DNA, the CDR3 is TGTGCCAGCAGTGAGGGGGAGGCTGGGGCCAACGTCCTGACTTTC. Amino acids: CASSEGEAGANVLTF.

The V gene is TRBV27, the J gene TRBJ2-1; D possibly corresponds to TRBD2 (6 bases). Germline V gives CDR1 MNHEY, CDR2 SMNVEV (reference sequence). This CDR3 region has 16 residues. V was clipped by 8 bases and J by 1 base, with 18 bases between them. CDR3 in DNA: TGTGCCAGCTGCCGGTTGGGCGGGAATTCCTACAATGAGCAGTTCTTC. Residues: CASCRLGGNSYNEQFF.

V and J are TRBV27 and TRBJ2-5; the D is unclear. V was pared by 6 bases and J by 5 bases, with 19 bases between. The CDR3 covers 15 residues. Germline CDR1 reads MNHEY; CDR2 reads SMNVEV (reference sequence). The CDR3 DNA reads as TGTGCCAGCAGCCCCAACCAGTGGGTGAGGGAGACCCAGTACTTC. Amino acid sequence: CASSPNQWVRETQYF.

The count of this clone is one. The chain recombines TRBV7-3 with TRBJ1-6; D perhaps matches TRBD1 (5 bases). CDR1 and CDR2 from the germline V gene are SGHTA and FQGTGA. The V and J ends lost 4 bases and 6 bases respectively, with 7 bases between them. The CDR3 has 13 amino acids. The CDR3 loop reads CASSSDSNSPLHF. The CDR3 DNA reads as TGTGCCAGCAGCTCAGACAGTAATTCACCCCTCCACTTT.

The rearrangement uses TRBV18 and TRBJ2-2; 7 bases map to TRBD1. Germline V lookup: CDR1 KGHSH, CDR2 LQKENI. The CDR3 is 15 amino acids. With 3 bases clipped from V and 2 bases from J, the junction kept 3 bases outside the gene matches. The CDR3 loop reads CASSPDRPNTGELFF. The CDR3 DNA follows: TGTGCCAGCTCACCGGACAGGCCCAACACCGGGGAGCTGTTTTTT.

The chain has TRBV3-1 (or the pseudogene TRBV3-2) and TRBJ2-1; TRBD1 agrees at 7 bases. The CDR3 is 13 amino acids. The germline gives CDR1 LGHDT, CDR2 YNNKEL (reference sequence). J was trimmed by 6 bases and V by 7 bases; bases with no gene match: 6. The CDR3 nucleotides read TGTGCCAGCACTTTAGGGGGCGGCAATGAGCAGTTCTTC. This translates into CASTLGGGNEQFF.

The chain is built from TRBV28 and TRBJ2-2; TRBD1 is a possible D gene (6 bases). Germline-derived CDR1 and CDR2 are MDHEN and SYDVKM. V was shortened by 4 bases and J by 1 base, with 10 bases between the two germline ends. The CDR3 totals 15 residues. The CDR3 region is CASSSWGLNTGELFF. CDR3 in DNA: TGTGCCAGCAGTTCATGGGGGCTGAACACCGGGGAGCTGTTTTTT.

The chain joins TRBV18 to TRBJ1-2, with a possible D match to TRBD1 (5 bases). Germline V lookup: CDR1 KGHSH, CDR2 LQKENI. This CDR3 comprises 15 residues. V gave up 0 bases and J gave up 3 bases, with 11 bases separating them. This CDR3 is CASSPPRTFYYGYTF. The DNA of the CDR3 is TGTGCCAGCTCACCACCCCGGACATTTTACTATGGCTACACCTTC. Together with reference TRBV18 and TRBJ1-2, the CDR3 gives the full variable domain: NAGVMQNPRHLVRRRGQEARLRCSPMKGHSHVYWYRQLPEEGLKFMVYLQKENIIDESGMPKERFSAEFPKEGPSILRIQQVVRGDSAAYFCASSPPRTFYYGYTFGSGTRLTVV.

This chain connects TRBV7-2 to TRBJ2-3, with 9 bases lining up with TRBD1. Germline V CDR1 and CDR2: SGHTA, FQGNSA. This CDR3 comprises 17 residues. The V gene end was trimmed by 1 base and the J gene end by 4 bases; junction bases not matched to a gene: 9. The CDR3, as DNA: TGTGCCAGCAGCTTAGGGTACAGGGGGCGCGGTCCAGATACGCAGTATTTT. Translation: CASSLGYRGRGPDTQYF.